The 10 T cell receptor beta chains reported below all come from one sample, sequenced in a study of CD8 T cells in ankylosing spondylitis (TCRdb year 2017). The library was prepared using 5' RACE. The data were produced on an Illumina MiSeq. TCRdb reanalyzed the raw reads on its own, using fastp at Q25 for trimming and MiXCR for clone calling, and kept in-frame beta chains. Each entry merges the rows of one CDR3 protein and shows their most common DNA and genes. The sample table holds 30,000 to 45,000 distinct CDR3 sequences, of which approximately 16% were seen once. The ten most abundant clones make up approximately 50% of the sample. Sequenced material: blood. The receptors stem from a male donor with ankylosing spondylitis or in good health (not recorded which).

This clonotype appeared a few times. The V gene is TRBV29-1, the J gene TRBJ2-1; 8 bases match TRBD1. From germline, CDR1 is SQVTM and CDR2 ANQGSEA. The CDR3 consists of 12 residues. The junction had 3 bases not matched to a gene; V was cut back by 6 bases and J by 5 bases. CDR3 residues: CSVSGGNNEQFF. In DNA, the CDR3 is TGCAGCGTATCAGGGGGCAACAATGAGCAGTTCTTC.

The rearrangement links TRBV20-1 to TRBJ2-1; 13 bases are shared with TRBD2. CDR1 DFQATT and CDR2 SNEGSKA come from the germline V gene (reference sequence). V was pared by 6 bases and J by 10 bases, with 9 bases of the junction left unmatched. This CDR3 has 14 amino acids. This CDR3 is CSAEPGTSGTEQFF. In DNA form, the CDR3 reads TGCAGTGCAGAACCCGGGACTAGCGGGACCGAGCAGTTCTTC.

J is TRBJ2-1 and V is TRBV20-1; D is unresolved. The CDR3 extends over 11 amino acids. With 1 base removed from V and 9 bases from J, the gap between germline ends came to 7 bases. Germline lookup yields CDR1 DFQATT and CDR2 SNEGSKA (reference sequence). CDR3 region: CSARVGREQFF. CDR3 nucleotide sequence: TGCAGTGCTAGAGTTGGTCGTGAGCAGTTCTTC.

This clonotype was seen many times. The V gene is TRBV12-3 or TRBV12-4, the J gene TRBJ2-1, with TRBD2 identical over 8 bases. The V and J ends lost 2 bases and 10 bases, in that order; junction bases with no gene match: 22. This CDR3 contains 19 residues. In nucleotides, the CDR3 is TGTGCCAGCAGTTTATCGAAGGGCGGGGGGATCTCCTACAATGAGGAGCAGTTCTTC. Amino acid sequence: CASSLSKGGGISYNEEQFF.

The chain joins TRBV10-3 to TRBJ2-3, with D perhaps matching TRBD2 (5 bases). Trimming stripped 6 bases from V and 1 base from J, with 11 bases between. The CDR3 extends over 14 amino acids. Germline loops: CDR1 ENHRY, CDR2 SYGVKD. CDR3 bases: TGTGCCATCAGGCCGGGGTCGGGCACAGATACGCAGTATTTT. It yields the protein CAIRPGSGTDTQYF.

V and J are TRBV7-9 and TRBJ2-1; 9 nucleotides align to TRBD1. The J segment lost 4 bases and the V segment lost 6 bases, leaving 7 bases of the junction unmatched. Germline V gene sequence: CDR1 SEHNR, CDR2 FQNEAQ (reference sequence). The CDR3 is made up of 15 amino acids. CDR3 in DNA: TGTGCCAGCAGTCCCCGGGACAGGGTATACAATGAGCAGTTCTTC. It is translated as CASSPRDRVYNEQFF.

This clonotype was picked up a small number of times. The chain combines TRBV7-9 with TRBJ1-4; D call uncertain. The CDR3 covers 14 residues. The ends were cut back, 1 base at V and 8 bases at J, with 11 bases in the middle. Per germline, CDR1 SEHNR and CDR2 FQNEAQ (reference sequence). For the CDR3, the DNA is TGTGCCAGCAGCTTAGAGGGCCCGGAGGAAAAACTGTTTTTT. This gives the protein CASSLEGPEEKLFF. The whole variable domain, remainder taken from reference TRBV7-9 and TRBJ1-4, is DTGVSQNPRHKITKRGQNVTFRCDPISEHNRLYWYRQTLGQGPEFLTYFQNEAQLEKSRLLSDRFSAERPKGSFSTLEIQRTEQGDSAMYLCASSLEGPEEKLFFGSGTQLSVL.

DNA for the CDR3: TGTGCCAGCAAAGGCAGGGTGAACACCGGGGAGCTGTTTTTT. This codes for CASKGRVNTGELFF. The rearrangement links TRBV7-2 to TRBJ2-2, with D possibly TRBD1 on 5 matching bases. Germline CDR1 and CDR2: SGHTA and FQGNSA. This CDR3 has 14 amino acids. Trimming stripped 7 bases from V and 1 base from J, with 10 bases between. Together with reference TRBV7-2 and TRBJ2-2, the CDR3 gives the full variable domain: GAGVSQSPSNKVTEKGKDVELRCDPISGHTALYWYRQSLGQGLEFLIYFQGNSAPDKSGLPSDRFSAERTGGSVSTLTIQRTQQEDSAVYLCASKGRVNTGELFFGEGSRLTVL.

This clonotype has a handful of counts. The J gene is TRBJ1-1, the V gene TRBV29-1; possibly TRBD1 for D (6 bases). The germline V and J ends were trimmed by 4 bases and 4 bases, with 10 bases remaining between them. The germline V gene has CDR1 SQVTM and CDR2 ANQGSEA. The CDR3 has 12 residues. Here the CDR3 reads CSVVGGGTEAFF. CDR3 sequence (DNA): TGCAGCGTTGTTGGAGGGGGCACTGAAGCTTTCTTT.

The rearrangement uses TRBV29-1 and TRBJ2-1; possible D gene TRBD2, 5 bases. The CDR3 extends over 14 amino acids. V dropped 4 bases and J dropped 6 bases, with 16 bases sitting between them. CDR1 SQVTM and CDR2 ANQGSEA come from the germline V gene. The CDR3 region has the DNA TGCAGCGTTGTCCAATGGGAGTTCGTCAATGAGCAGTTCTTC. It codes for CSVVQWEFVNEQFF.